A single sample gave rise to the 17 T cell receptor beta chains below, sequenced in a study of T cell changes during pregnancy in multiple sclerosis. Generated by immunoSEQ multiplex PCR, the TCRdb table keeps only in-frame clones and is missing some. Of approximately 46,000 clones in the sample, around 93% were seen once. Sequencing was performed on CD8+ T cells from peripheral blood mononuclear cells, taken in the second trimester of pregnancy. Source of these receptors: a female donor with multiple sclerosis, enrolled in a pregnancy study.

The rearrangement joins TRBV25-1 to TRBJ1-1; TRBD1 matches 8 bases. Germline CDR1 and CDR2: MGHDK and SYGVNS. The CDR3 extends over 12 amino acids. Losses at the gene ends were 8 bases for V and 4 bases for J; bases not matched to a gene: 3. The CDR3 coding sequence is TGTGCCAGCTTGACAGGGGCCACTGAAGCTTTCTTT. Translating it yields CASLTGATEAFF.

V and J are TRBV2 and TRBJ2-2, with D uncertain. The CDR3 totals 13 residues. V was trimmed by 3 bases and J by 6 bases, leaving 8 bases between them. Germline values: CDR1 SNHLY, CDR2 FYNNEI. The CDR3 bases are TGTGCCAGCAGTGACCTCGGGTCCGGGGAGCTGTTTTTT. The encoded protein is CASSDLGSGELFF.

V is TRBV11-2 and J is TRBJ2-7, with TRBD2 as a possible D gene (6 bases). Trimming cost V 0 bases and J 2 bases, with 17 bases left between them. Per germline, CDR1 SGHAT and CDR2 FQNNGV. CDR3 length equals 17 residues. CDR3 protein: CASSLDVESSGAYEQYF. Here the CDR3 DNA reads TGTGCCAGCAGCTTAGACGTAGAATCCTCGGGGGCCTACGAGCAGTACTTC.

This chain connects TRBV13 to TRBJ1-1, with TRBD1 as a possible D gene (6 bases). CDR1 and CDR2 from the germline V gene are PRHDT and FYEKMQ (reference sequence). The V end was cut by 7 bases, the J end by 1 base, with 13 bases between. This CDR3 is built from 14 residues. The CDR3: CASTGGGTNTEAFF. The CDR3 nucleotides are TGTGCCAGCACGGGGGGGGGCACGAACACTGAAGCTTTCTTT.

The chain uses TRBV11-2 and TRBJ2-2; D is perhaps TRBD1 (6 bases). The germline CDR1 and CDR2 sequences are SGHAT and FQNNGV. Trimming cost V 5 bases and J 8 bases, with 15 bases left between them. The CDR3 spans 14 residues. DNA of the CDR3: TGTGCCAGCAGCCCCCCCCCAGGGGTTGGGGAGCTGTTTTTT. Protein: CASSPPPGVGELFF.

This clone was observed a single time. The genes are TRBV6-5 and TRBJ1-4, with D hard to call. Germline-derived CDR1 and CDR2 are MNHEY and SVGAGI. Trimming cost V 4 bases and J 0 bases, with 9 bases left between them. The length of the CDR3 is 15 residues. The CDR3 is CASSWTDATNEKLFF. CDR3 bases: TGTGCCAGCAGTTGGACTGACGCAACTAATGAAAAACTGTTTTTT.

This chain links TRBV7-9 with TRBJ1-2; D gene uncertain. Deletions cut 5 bases from V and 3 bases from J, with 16 bases between. Germline loops: CDR1 SEHNR, CDR2 FQNEAQ (reference sequence). The CDR3 length is 15 residues. The CDR3 sequence is CASSPTPTTDYGYTF. The CDR3 DNA sequence: TGTGCCAGCAGCCCTACCCCCACGACTGACTATGGCTACACCTTC.

The chain links TRBV9 to TRBJ2-1; D ambiguous. This CDR3 region has 12 residues. V lost 4 bases to trimming and J lost 6 bases, with 8 bases between them. Germline V CDR1 and CDR2: SGDLS, YYNGEE. This CDR3 reads CASSPGSNEQFF. CDR3 coding DNA: TGTGCCAGCAGCCCAGGCAGCAATGAGCAGTTCTTC.

The J gene is TRBJ2-5, the V gene TRBV5-8; no definite D call. Germline loops: CDR1 SGHTS, CDR2 YDEGEE. Trimming stripped 0 bases from V and 0 bases from J, with 6 bases between. This CDR3 is built from 14 residues. As DNA, the CDR3 is TGTGCCAGCAGCTTGGTTCGGTACCAAGAGACCCAGTACTTC. Amino acid sequence: CASSLVRYQETQYF.

This chain connects TRBV4-1 to TRBJ1-6, with D hard to call. Germline V gene lookup returns CDR1 MGHRA and CDR2 YSYEKL. The CDR3 has 15 residues. V was clipped by 2 bases and J by 2 bases, with 7 bases between them. The DNA for the CDR3 is TGCGCCAGCAGCCAACCAGGAACCTATAATTCACCCCTCCACTTT. Its protein is CASSQPGTYNSPLHF.

The J gene is TRBJ2-5, the V gene TRBV4-3; 12 nucleotides line up with TRBD2. The CDR3 length is 18 residues. Germline CDR1 LGHNA, CDR2 YSLEER. J was trimmed by 4 bases and V by 0 bases; bases with no gene match: 9. For the CDR3, the DNA is TGCGCCAGCAGCCAAGATCGAGGGGGACTAGCGGGCGTAGAGACCCAGTACTTC. This sequence encodes CASSQDRGGLAGVETQYF.

The gene calls are TRBV23-1 and TRBJ1-5; D remains ambiguous. TRBV23-1 is marked as an open reading frame, function uncertain. The CDR3 totals 12 residues. Deletions cut 4 bases from V and 6 bases from J, with 7 bases between. The CDR3 reads CASSPTCQPQHF. Here the CDR3 DNA reads TGCGCCAGCAGTCCTACTTGTCAGCCCCAGCATTTT.

This clone was counted between two and nine times. This chain connects TRBV25-1 to TRBJ1-2; D remains ambiguous. The CDR3 contains 13 residues. Germline V gene sequence: CDR1 MGHDK, CDR2 SYGVNS. Trimming cost V 2 bases and J 5 bases, with 9 bases left between them. CDR3 coding DNA: TGTGCCAGCAGTGAAAGGGAGCCATATGGCTACACCTTC. Encoded protein: CASSEREPYGYTF.

This clone is a singleton in its sample. The chain is built from TRBV13 and TRBJ1-4; 7 bases match TRBD1. The germline CDR1 and CDR2 sequences are PRHDT and FYEKMQ (reference sequence). The CDR3 totals 15 residues. V trimming: 5 bases; J trimming: 8 bases; junction bases outside the gene matches: 11. Here the CDR3 DNA reads TGTGCCAGCAGCCCTCCGACAGGGCGGAGAGAAAAACTGTTTTTT. The encoded protein is CASSPPTGRREKLFF.

The chain carries TRBV9 and TRBJ1-4, with 9 bases identical to TRBD1. CDR3 length: 15 residues. Germline assignment: CDR1 SGDLS and CDR2 YYNGEE. V shed 4 bases and J 9 bases; nucleotides not matched to a gene: 10. In DNA form, the CDR3 reads TGTGCCAGCAGCCCCCCGGGACAGGGAACAAAAAAACTGTTTTTT. It codes for CASSPPGQGTKKLFF.

The chain couples TRBV2 to TRBJ1-2; the D is unclear. V was shortened by 6 bases and J by 3 bases, with 20 bases between the two germline ends. The CDR3 spans 16 residues. Germline CDR1 reads SNHLY; CDR2 reads FYNNEI. CDR3: CASRQLGGEGDYGYTF. The CDR3 nucleotides are TGTGCCAGCAGACAGCTTGGCGGGGAGGGTGACTATGGCTACACCTTC.

The chain uses TRBV19 and TRBJ2-1, with D tentatively TRBD2 (6 bases). Germline assignment: CDR1 LNHDA and CDR2 SQIVND (reference sequence). The CDR3 length is 13 residues. Trimming stripped 3 bases from V and 9 bases from J, with 12 bases between. The CDR3 DNA follows: TGTGCCAGTAGTATTTCGGCTAGCGTTGAGCAGTTCTTC. This encodes CASSISASVEQFF.